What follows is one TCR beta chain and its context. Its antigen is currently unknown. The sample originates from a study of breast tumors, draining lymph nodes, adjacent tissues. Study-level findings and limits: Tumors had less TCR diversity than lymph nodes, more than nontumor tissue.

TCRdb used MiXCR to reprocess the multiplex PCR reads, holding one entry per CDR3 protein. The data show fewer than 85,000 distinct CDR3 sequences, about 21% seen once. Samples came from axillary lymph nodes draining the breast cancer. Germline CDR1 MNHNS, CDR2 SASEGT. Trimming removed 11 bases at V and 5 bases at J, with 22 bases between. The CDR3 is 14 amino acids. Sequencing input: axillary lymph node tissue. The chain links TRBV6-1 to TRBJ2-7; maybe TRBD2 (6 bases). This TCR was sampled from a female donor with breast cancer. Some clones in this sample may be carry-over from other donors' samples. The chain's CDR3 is CAGGAFREVNEQYF. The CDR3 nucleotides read TGTGCCGGCGGTGCGTTCAGGGAGGTGAACGAGCAGTACTTC.